The 17 T cell receptor beta chains given below trace back to one sample, sequenced in a study of blood T cell repertoires in COVID-19. Profiling relied on immunoSEQ multiplex PCR, and the TCRdb table lists in-frame clones only, not all of them. The data show a few hundred thousand clones, less than 85% seen once. Material for sequencing was peripheral blood. These receptors were collected from a woman aged 18-29 years with acute or convalescent COVID-19.

The chain couples TRBV13 to TRBJ1-1; D is possibly TRBD1 (5 bases). Trimming took off 5 bases at V and 1 base at J, with 11 bases between the two ends. The CDR3 is 14 amino acids. From germline, CDR1 is PRHDT and CDR2 FYEKMQ (reference sequence). The CDR3, as DNA: TGTGCCAGCAGCCCAGGGCGGTGGAACACTGAAGCTTTCTTT. Its protein is CASSPGRWNTEAFF.

This clone was seen a handful of times. CDR3: CASSRYPMDRSLDYGYTF. The CDR3 coding sequence is TGCGCCAGCAGCCGCTACCCCATGGACAGGTCTCTAGACTATGGCTACACCTTC. This chain uses TRBV4-1 with TRBJ1-2; 7 bases fit TRBD1. The CDR3 consists of 18 residues. Germline trimming cut 4 bases from V and 3 bases from J; bases unmatched to any gene: 17. Germline V lookup: CDR1 MGHRA, CDR2 YSYEKL.

This rearrangement joins TRBV19 to TRBJ2-3, with a weak D call TRBD2 (6 bases). Germline V lookup: CDR1 LNHDA, CDR2 SQIVND (reference sequence). Trimming took 6 bases from V and 2 from J, leaving 15 bases between them. This CDR3 has 15 amino acids. For the CDR3, the DNA is TGTGCCAGTAGCGTTCGGGACTCGAACACAGATACGCAGTATTTT. It encodes CASSVRDSNTDTQYF.

The chain uses TRBV15 and TRBJ2-7; weak D call: TRBD1 (6 bases). Germline values: CDR1 LNHNV, CDR2 YYDKDF (reference sequence). V was trimmed by 0 bases and J by 3 bases, leaving 12 bases between them. This CDR3 is 15 amino acids long. The CDR3 loop is CATSRDQGWNYEQYF. The CDR3 DNA reads TGTGCCACCAGCAGAGATCAGGGGTGGAACTACGAGCAGTACTTC.

V and J are TRBV12-3 or TRBV12-4 and TRBJ2-7, with a tentative D call TRBD1 (5 bases). The CDR3 consists of 12 residues. The V end was cut by 3 bases, the J end by 6 bases, with 9 bases between. The CDR3 spells CASSFVDTEQYF. The CDR3 bases are TGTGCCAGCAGTTTCGTGGACACCGAGCAGTACTTC.

The DNA of the CDR3 is TGTGCCAGTAGTCTAGCACTCTACAATGAGCAGTTCTTC. Its translation is CASSLALYNEQFF. V and J are TRBV19 and TRBJ2-1, with D perhaps TRBD2 (5 bases). V was shortened by 5 bases and J by 3 bases, with 8 bases between the two germline ends. Germline CDR1 reads LNHDA; CDR2 reads SQIVND (reference sequence). CDR3 length equals 13 residues.

This clone was counted only a few times. The chain uses TRBV13 and TRBJ1-2; unclear D gene. The CDR3 contains 13 residues. The V gene's germline CDR1 is PRHDT and CDR2 FYEKMQ (reference sequence). V was clipped by 5 bases and J by 5 bases, with 12 bases between them. The CDR3 sequence is CASSIIYRYGYTF. The CDR3 bases are TGTGCCAGCAGCATAATATACAGATATGGCTACACCTTC.

The CDR3: CASSFGDRAYEQYF. CDR3 bases: TGTGCCAGCAGCTTTGGCGACAGGGCCTACGAGCAGTACTTC. J is TRBJ2-7 and V is TRBV5-8; 7 nucleotides agree with TRBD1. Germline lookup yields CDR1 SGHTS and CDR2 YDEGEE. This CDR3 contains 14 residues. The ends lost 2 bases at V and 2 bases at J; junction bases unmatched: 4. Full variable domain (missing parts from reference TRBV5-8 and TRBJ2-7): EAGVTQSPTHLIKTRGQQATLRCSPISGHTSVYWYQQALGLGLQFLLWYDEGEERNRGNFPPRFSGRQFPNYSSELNVNALELEDSALYLCASSFGDRAYEQYFGPGTRLTVT.

The chain has TRBV28 and TRBJ2-1; TRBD2 aligns across 8 bases. Germline V gives CDR1 MDHEN, CDR2 SYDVKM. J gave up 9 bases and V 5 bases, and 21 bases lay outside the gene matches. The CDR3 covers 18 residues. The CDR3 DNA reads as TGTGCCAGCAGTCCCCCAGCCGACGGGAGGGCCGGCAACTCTGAGCAGTTCTTC. Translating it yields CASSPPADGRAGNSEQFF.

The V call is TRBV9, the J call TRBJ2-1; the match to TRBD2 covers 7 bases. The CDR3 is 16 amino acids. CDR1 is SGDLS and CDR2 is YYNGEE in the germline V gene. V dropped 0 bases and J dropped 5; count of bases not matched to a gene: 8. In nucleotides, the CDR3 is TGTGCCAGCAGCGTAGACCCGGGAGGCCTAAACAATGAGCAGTTCTTC. It is translated as CASSVDPGGLNNEQFF.

The rearrangement joins TRBV9 to TRBJ1-1, with 11 bases identical to TRBD1. The length of the CDR3 is 17 residues. Germline trimming cut 0 bases from V and 0 bases from J; bases unmatched to any gene: 4. Germline V lookup: CDR1 SGDLS, CDR2 YYNGEE. The CDR3 DNA sequence: TGTGCCAGCAGCGTAGGGACAGGGGGCTTCTTGAACACTGAAGCTTTCTTT. Protein product: CASSVGTGGFLNTEAFF.

This clone has more than one count but fewer than ten. Additional DNA sequences in this sample encode the identical CDR3. V is TRBV6-5 and J is TRBJ1-5, with no clear D. Germline CDR1 reads MNHEY; CDR2 reads SVGAGI. The CDR3 runs to 13 residues. The germline V and J ends were trimmed by 5 bases and 4 bases, with 9 bases remaining between them. The DNA of the CDR3 is TGTGCCAGCAGTCCTCCAGGAAATCAGCCCCAGCATTTT. Translating it yields CASSPPGNQPQHF.

There are a few counts of this clone. The identical CDR3 is also encoded by other nucleotide sequences in the sample. V gene TRBV6-6 combines with J gene TRBJ2-7; a weak D match, TRBD1 (6 bases). The CDR3 runs 15 residues. Germline V CDR1 and CDR2: MNHNY, SVGAGI (reference sequence). V was shortened by 5 bases and J by 0 bases, with 14 bases between the two germline ends. In DNA form, the CDR3 reads TGTGCCAGCAGTCCCGGCAGGGGTTTCTCCTACGAGCAGTACTTC. This codes for CASSPGRGFSYEQYF.

The rearrangement uses TRBV24-1 and TRBJ1-5, with D hard to call. Germline loops: CDR1 KGHDR, CDR2 SFDVKD. The CDR3 runs to 12 residues. Trimming took 3 bases from V and 5 from J, leaving 4 bases between them. The CDR3 loop is CATSDRYQPQHF. The CDR3 DNA follows: TGTGCCACCAGTGATCGGTATCAGCCCCAGCATTTT.

The chain is built from TRBV10-3 and TRBJ1-1, with TRBD1 matching over 9 bases. CDR3 length: 16 residues. After removal of 6 bases from V and 4 bases from J, the junction contained 12 bases not matched to a gene. In germline, CDR1 is ENHRY, CDR2 SYGVKD. The CDR3: CAIRRETGGGGTEAFF. DNA of the CDR3: TGTGCCATCAGAAGGGAAACAGGGGGCGGAGGCACTGAAGCTTTCTTT.

The chain uses TRBV29-1 and TRBJ1-5, with D perhaps TRBD1 (5 bases). Germline CDR1 reads SQVTM; CDR2 reads ANQGSEA. The CDR3 is 13 amino acids. Trimming took 3 bases from V and 2 from J, leaving 8 bases between them. CDR3 protein: CSVDPGGNQPQHF. The DNA for the CDR3 is TGCAGCGTTGACCCGGGGGGCAATCAGCCCCAGCATTTT.

This CDR3 is CASGLLAAGANVLTF. DNA for the CDR3: TGTGCTAGTGGTTTGTTGGCAGCTGGGGCCAACGTCCTGACTTTC. V is TRBV12-5 and J is TRBJ2-6, with D unclear. Germline-derived CDR1 and CDR2 are LGHNT and FRNRAP. The CDR3 runs 15 residues. Trimming removed 2 bases at V and 2 bases at J, with 7 bases between.